These 2 T cell receptor beta chains were sequenced from one sample in a study of blood T cell repertoires in COVID-19. Produced via immunoSEQ multiplex PCR; TCRdb's table is partial and in-frame only. This table holds tens of thousands of clones, more than 80% found once. Sample: peripheral blood. The receptors come from a man between 45 and 60 years old with COVID-19, enrolled during active disease.

The rearrangement links TRBV9 to TRBJ2-3; no definite D call. The CDR3 length is 13 residues. The V end lost 2 bases, the J end lost 4 bases, and 8 bases lay between the germline ends. The germline V gene encodes CDR1 SGDLS and CDR2 YYNGEE. The CDR3 bases are TGTGCCAGCAGCGTCGATGCGGCAGATACGCAGTATTTT. Encoded protein: CASSVDAADTQYF.

J is TRBJ2-3 and V is TRBV5-1, with D perhaps TRBD1 (6 bases). Trimming cost V 4 bases and J 1 base, with 16 bases left between them. In germline, CDR1 is SGHRS, CDR2 YFSETQ. This CDR3 region has 16 residues. CDR3 nucleotides: TGCGCCAGCAGCGTGTCAGGGGTCGGGGGCACAGATACGCAGTATTTT. Translating gives CASSVSGVGGTDTQYF.